The 9 T cell receptor beta chains below all came from one sample that was sequenced in a study of T-cell memory formation after mild COVID-19. TCRdb reprocessed the 5' RACE reads via MiXCR and lists one record per CDR3 protein. The profile shows about 350,000 distinct CDR3 sequences, around 28% of them singletons. Sequencing was carried out using PBMCs or a T cell subset sorted from them (not recorded which). The receptor set was obtained from an adult woman who had mild COVID-19 (a few samples of this study predate the infection). Cell type and time point are not known.

The chain couples TRBV20-1 to TRBJ2-7, with 9 bases lining up with TRBD2. V dropped 8 bases and J dropped 2; count of bases not matched to a gene: 7. This CDR3 has 13 residues. Germline assignment: CDR1 DFQATT and CDR2 SNEGSKA (reference sequence). The CDR3 loop reads CSTLSGSPYEQYF. CDR3 sequence (DNA): TGCAGTACTCTTAGCGGGAGTCCCTACGAGCAGTACTTC.

This rearrangement joins TRBV6-5 to TRBJ2-3; TRBD2 aligns across 7 bases. The CDR3 runs 15 residues. Germline CDR1 is MNHEY and CDR2 is SVGAGI. V trimming: 6 bases; J trimming: 6 bases; junction bases outside the gene matches: 12. The CDR3: CASSQQRGAWDTQYF. The CDR3 DNA follows: TGTGCCAGCAGCCAGCAGCGGGGAGCGTGGGATACGCAGTATTTT.

This clonotype was counted at least ten times. The rearrangement links TRBV7-9 to TRBJ2-2; D is possibly TRBD1 (5 bases). Germline CDR1 and CDR2: SEHNR and FQNEAQ (reference sequence). The CDR3 runs to 18 residues. The V end was cut by 1 base, the J end by 7 bases, with 22 bases between. CDR3 region: CASSLVNYGRTPVGELFF. The CDR3 coding sequence is TGTGCCAGCAGCTTAGTCAATTATGGTCGGACACCAGTCGGGGAGCTGTTTTTT.

The chain links TRBV7-2 to TRBJ2-5, with TRBD1 matching over 8 bases. The ends lost 9 bases at V and 1 base at J; junction bases unmatched: 7. The CDR3 spans 14 residues. From germline, CDR1 is SGHTA and CDR2 FQGNSA. CDR3 amino acids: CASSQGATQETQYF. The CDR3 nucleotides are TGTGCCAGTTCTCAGGGGGCAACCCAAGAGACCCAGTACTTC.

This clonotype was seen more than once but under ten times. This sequence joins TRBV7-8 and TRBJ2-7; D tentatively fits TRBD1 or TRBD2 (5 bases each). The V end was cut by 7 bases, the J end by 5 bases, with 18 bases between. Germline values: CDR1 SGHVS, CDR2 FQNEAQ. The CDR3 is 14 residues long. The CDR3 spells CASIPPVREHEQYF. CDR3 nucleotide sequence: TGTGCCAGCATCCCTCCCGTCAGGGAGCACGAGCAGTACTTC.

This clonotype was detected only a few times. V usage is TRBV24-1 and J usage is TRBJ2-1; unclear D gene. V gave up 6 bases and J gave up 8 bases, with 10 bases separating them. The length of the CDR3 is 12 residues. The germline V gene has CDR1 KGHDR and CDR2 SFDVKD. The CDR3 sequence: CATSLDAYEQFF. The CDR3 nucleotides read TGTGCCACCAGTCTCGACGCGTATGAGCAGTTCTTC.

The chain employs TRBV30 and TRBJ1-1; the D gene is possibly TRBD1 (6 bases). From germline, CDR1 is GTSNPN and CDR2 SVGIG (reference sequence). V was shortened by 1 base and J by 6 bases, with 15 bases between the two germline ends. The CDR3 sequence is 14 residues long. CDR3: CAWSGRGQGAEAFF. CDR3 sequence (DNA): TGTGCCTGGAGTGGACGGGGACAAGGGGCTGAAGCTTTCTTT.

In its sample, this clonotype was seen a few times. The chain uses TRBV4-1 and TRBJ1-2; perhaps TRBD1 as D (6 bases). V was cut by 3 bases and J by 8 bases, with 16 bases left in between. This CDR3 spans 14 amino acids. Germline V gene data show CDR1 as MGHRA and CDR2 as YSYEKL. CDR3 amino acids: CASSQAGVSGGYTF. For the CDR3, the DNA is TGCGCCAGCAGCCAGGCAGGGGTATCGGGCGGCTACACCTTC.

This chain's CDR3 is CAWSGARGYNEKLFF. The CDR3 region has the DNA TGTGCCTGGAGTGGCGCCAGGGGTTATAATGAAAAACTGTTTTTT. The rearrangement links TRBV30 to TRBJ1-4; a possible D gene is TRBD1 (6 bases). This CDR3 region has 15 residues. V was trimmed by 1 base and J by 4 bases, leaving 13 bases between them. CDR1 is GTSNPN and CDR2 is SVGIG in the germline V gene (reference sequence).